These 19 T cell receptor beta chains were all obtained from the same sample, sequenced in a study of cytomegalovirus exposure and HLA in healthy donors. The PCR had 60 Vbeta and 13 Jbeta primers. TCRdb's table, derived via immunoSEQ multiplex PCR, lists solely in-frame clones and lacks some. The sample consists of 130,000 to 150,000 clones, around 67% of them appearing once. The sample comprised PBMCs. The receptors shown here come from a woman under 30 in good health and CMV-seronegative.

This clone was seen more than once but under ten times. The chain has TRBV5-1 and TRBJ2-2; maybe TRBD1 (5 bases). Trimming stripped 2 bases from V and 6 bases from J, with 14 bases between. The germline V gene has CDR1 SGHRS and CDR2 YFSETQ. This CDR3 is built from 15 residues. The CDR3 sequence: CASSFIAGSAGELFF. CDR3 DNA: TGCGCCAGCAGCTTTATCGCAGGGTCCGCCGGGGAGCTGTTTTTT. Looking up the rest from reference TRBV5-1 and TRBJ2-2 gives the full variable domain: KAGVTQTPRYLIKTRGQQVTLSCSPISGHRSVSWYQQTPGQGLQFLFEYFSETQRNKGNFPGRFSGRQFSNSRSEMNVSTLELGDSALYLCASSFIAGSAGELFFGEGSRLTVL.

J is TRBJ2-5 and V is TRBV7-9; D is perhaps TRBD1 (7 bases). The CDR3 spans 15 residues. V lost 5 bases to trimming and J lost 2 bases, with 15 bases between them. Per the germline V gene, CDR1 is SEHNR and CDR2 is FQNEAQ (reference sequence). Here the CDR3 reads CASSPMGGQQETQYF. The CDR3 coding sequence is TGTGCCAGCAGCCCTATGGGGGGACAGCAAGAGACCCAGTACTTC. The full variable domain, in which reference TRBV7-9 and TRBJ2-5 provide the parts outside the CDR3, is DTGVSQNPRHKITKRGQNVTFRCDPISEHNRLYWYRQTLGQGPEFLTYFQNEAQLEKSRLLSDRFSAERPKGSFSTLEIQRTEQGDSAMYLCASSPMGGQQETQYFGPGTRLLVL.

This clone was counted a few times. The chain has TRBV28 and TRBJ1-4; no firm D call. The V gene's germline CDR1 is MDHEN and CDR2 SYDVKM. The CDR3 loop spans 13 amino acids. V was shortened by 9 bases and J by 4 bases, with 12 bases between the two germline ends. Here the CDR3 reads CASVGNNNEKLFF. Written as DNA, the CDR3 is TGTGCCAGTGTCGGGAACAATAATGAAAAACTGTTTTTT.

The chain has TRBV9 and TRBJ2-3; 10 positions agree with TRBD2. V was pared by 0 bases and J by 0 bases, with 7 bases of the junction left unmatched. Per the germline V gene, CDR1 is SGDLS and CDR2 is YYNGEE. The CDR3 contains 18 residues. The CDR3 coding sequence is TGTGCCAGCAGCGTAGTCATTGGGACTAGCGTGAGCACAGATACGCAGTATTTT. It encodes CASSVVIGTSVSTDTQYF.

The CDR3 DNA follows: TGTTCCAGCAGCCCTGCGGGCCTCTCCTACGAGCAGTACGTC. Its protein is CSSSPAGLSYEQYV. The chain carries TRBV7-9 and TRBJ2-7, with D perhaps TRBD2 (5 bases). The germline gives CDR1 SEHNR, CDR2 FQNEAQ (reference sequence). The CDR3 totals 14 residues.

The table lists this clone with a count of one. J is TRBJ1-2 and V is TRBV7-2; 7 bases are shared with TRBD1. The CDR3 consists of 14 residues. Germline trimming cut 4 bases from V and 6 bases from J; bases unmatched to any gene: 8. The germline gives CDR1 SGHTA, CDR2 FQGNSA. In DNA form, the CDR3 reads TGTGCCAGCAGCTACAGGGGCCCTTCTCATGGCTACACCTTC. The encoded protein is CASSYRGPSHGYTF.

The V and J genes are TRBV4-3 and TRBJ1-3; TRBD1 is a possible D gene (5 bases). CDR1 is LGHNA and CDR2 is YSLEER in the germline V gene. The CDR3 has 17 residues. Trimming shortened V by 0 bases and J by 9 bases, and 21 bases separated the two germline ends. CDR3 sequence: CASSQEWGDLPRSTIYF. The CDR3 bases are TGCGCCAGCAGCCAAGAGTGGGGGGACCTCCCCCGTAGCACCATATATTTT.

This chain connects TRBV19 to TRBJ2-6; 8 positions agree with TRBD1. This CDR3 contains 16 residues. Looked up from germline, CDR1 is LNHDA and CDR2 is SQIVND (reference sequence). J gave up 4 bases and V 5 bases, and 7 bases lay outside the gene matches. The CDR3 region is CASSAWTGPGANVLTF. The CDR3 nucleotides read TGTGCCAGTAGTGCCTGGACAGGGCCCGGGGCCAACGTCCTGACTTTC.

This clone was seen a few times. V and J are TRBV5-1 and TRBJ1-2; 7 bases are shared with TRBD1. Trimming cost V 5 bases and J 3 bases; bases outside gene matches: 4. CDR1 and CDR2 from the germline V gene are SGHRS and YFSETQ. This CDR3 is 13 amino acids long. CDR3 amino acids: CASRQGTDYGYTF. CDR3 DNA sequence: TGCGCCAGCAGACAGGGGACGGACTATGGCTACACCTTC. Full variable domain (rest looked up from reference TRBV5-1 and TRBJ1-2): KAGVTQTPRYLIKTRGQQVTLSCSPISGHRSVSWYQQTPGQGLQFLFEYFSETQRNKGNFPGRFSGRQFSNSRSEMNVSTLELGDSALYLCASRQGTDYGYTFGSGTRLTVV.

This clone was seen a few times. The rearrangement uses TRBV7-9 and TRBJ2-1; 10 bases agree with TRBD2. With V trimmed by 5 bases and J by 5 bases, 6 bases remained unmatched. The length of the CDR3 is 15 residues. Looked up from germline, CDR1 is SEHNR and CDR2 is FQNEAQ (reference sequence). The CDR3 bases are TGTGCCAGCAGCCCTAGCGGGGGTCCCCACAATGAGCAGTTCTTC. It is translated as CASSPSGGPHNEQFF.

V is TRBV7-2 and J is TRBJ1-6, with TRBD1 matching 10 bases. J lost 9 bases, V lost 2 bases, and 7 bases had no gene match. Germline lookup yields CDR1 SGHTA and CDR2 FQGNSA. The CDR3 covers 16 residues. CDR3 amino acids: CASSLYKGQGTSPLHF. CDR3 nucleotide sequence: TGTGCCAGCAGCTTATATAAGGGACAGGGGACTTCACCCCTCCACTTT.

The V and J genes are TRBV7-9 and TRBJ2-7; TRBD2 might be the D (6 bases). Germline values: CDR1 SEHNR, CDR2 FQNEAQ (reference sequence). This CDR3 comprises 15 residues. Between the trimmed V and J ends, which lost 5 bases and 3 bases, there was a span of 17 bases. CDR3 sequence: CASSPRSGTHYEQYF. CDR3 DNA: TGTGCCAGCAGCCCGCGGTCCGGGACTCACTACGAGCAGTACTTC. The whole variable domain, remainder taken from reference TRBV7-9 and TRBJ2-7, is DTGVSQNPRHKITKRGQNVTFRCDPISEHNRLYWYRQTLGQGPEFLTYFQNEAQLEKSRLLSDRFSAERPKGSFSTLEIQRTEQGDSAMYLCASSPRSGTHYEQYFGPGTRLTVT.

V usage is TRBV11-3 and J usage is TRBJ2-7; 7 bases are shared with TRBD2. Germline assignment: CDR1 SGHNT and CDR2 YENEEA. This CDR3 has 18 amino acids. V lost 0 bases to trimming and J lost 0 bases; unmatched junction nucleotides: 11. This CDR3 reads CASSLDPATSCSSYEQYF. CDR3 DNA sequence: TGTGCCAGCAGCTTAGACCCTGCGACTAGCTGTAGCTCCTACGAGCAGTACTTC.

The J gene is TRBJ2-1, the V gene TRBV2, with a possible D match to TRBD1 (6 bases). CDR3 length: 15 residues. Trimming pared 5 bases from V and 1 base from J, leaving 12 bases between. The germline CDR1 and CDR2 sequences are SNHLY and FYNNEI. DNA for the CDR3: TGTGCCAGCAGTTCACAGGGCCTTTCCTACAATGAGCAGTTCTTC. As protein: CASSSQGLSYNEQFF.

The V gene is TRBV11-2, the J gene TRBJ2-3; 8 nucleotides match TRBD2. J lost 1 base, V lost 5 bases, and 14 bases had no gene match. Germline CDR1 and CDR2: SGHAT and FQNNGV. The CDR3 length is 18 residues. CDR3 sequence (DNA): TGTGCCAGCAGCCCCGGGACTAGGGGCCTGCCTCGCACAGATACGCAGTATTTT. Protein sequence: CASSPGTRGLPRTDTQYF.

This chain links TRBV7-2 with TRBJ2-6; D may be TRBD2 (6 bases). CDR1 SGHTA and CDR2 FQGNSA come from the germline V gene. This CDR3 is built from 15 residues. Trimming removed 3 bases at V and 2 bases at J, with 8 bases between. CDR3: CASSFTGAGANVLTF. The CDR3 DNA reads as TGTGCCAGCAGCTTCACGGGGGCTGGGGCCAACGTCCTGACTTTC.

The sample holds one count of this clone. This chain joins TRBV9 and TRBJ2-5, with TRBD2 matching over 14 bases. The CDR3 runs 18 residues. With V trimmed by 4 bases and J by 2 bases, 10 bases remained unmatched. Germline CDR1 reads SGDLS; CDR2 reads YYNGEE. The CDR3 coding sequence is TGTGCCAGCAGCCCGGGGGCAGGACTAGCGGGGGGACAAGAGACCCAGTACTTC. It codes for CASSPGAGLAGGQETQYF. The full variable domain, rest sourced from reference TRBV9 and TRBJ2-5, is DSGVTQTPKHLITATGQRVTLRCSPRSGDLSVYWYQQSLDQGLQFLIQYYNGEERAKGNILERFSAQQFPDLHSELNLSSLELGDSALYFCASSPGAGLAGGQETQYFGPGTRLLVL.

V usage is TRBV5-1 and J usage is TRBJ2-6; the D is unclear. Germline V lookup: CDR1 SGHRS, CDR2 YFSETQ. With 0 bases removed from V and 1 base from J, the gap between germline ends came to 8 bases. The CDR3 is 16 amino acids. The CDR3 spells CASSLGAGSGANVLTF. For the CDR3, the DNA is TGCGCCAGCAGCTTGGGAGCCGGTTCTGGGGCCAACGTCCTGACTTTC.

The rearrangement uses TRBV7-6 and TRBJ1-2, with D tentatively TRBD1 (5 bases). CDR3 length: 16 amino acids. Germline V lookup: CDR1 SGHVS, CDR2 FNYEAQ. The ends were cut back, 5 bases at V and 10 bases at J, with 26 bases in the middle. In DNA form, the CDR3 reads TGTGCCAGCAGCCAAGCGAGTAGTCCAGGGTTGGGTGACTACACCTTC. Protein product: CASSQASSPGLGDYTF.